This T cell receptor (beta chain) was profiled in a study of CD4 T cells in relation to SARS-CoV-2 and coronaviruses. Germline values: CDR1 SGHKS, CDR2 YYEKEE (reference sequence). The CDR3 consists of 14 residues. V lost 3 bases to trimming and J lost 4 bases, with 14 bases between them. Of note for this clone: Its antigen is as yet unknown.

Using immunoSEQ multiplex PCR, the repertoire was profiled, and TCRdb retains in-frame clones only, with some absent. The repertoire holds just over 35,000 clones, about 86% seen once, with approximately 7% in the top ten. The receptor was derived from an adult with COVID-19. This rearrangement joins TRBV5-5 to TRBJ2-7; D is possibly TRBD1 (7 bases). Input material: naive CD4+ T cells from PBMCs, cultured in vitro. Subset described: naive CD4+ T cells isolated by negative enrichment. The CDR3 region has the DNA TGTGCCAGCAGCTGGGTGACAGGGACTTACGAGCAGTACTTC. It specifies CASSWVTGTYEQYF.